These 20 T cell receptor beta chains were all obtained from the same sample, sequenced in a study of blood T cell repertoires in COVID-19. Data came from immunoSEQ multiplex PCR; TCRdb stores just in-frame clones and leaves some out. The repertoire holds some 110,000 clones, approximately 86% seen once, with about 4.5% in the top ten. Sample: peripheral blood. The source is a man aged 35 to 55 with acute or convalescent COVID-19.

J is TRBJ2-1 and V is TRBV30; a possible D gene is TRBD2 (6 bases). In germline, CDR1 is GTSNPN, CDR2 SVGIG (reference sequence). The CDR3 runs to 12 residues. Trimming took 4 bases from V and 9 from J, leaving 13 bases between them. CDR3 sequence: CAWTFGGGEQFF. DNA for the CDR3: TGTGCCTGGACTTTCGGGGGTGGTGAGCAGTTCTTC.

This clone came up a few times. The chain carries TRBV7-6 and TRBJ2-3, with 12 bases identical to TRBD2. V dropped 5 bases and J dropped 2; count of bases not matched to a gene: 8. The CDR3 covers 17 residues. Germline values: CDR1 SGHVS, CDR2 FNYEAQ. CDR3 region: CASSPRLAGEITDTQYF. CDR3 in DNA: TGTGCCAGCAGCCCCCGACTAGCGGGAGAGATCACAGATACGCAGTATTTT.

This clone was picked up one time. In DNA form, the CDR3 reads TGTGCCAGCAGCCGAAACCGGGACAGGGGGTATACTAGTCATGAAAAACTGTTTTTT. Amino acid sequence: CASSRNRDRGYTSHEKLFF. The chain joins TRBV3-1 (or the pseudogene TRBV3-2) to TRBJ1-4, with 11 bases fitting TRBD1. Germline CDR1 LGHDT, CDR2 YNNKEL (reference sequence). CDR3 length equals 19 residues. V lost 4 bases to trimming and J lost 6 bases; unmatched junction nucleotides: 16.

This chain connects TRBV9 to TRBJ2-1; 8 bases map to TRBD2. CDR1 is SGDLS, CDR2 YYNGEE, per germline. The CDR3 has 16 amino acids. V was clipped by 0 bases and J by 3 bases; unmatched bases: 5. The DNA for the CDR3 is TGTGCCAGCAGCGTAGCGGGAGGGTCTTTCTACAATGAGCAGTTCTTC. It encodes CASSVAGGSFYNEQFF.

The chain employs TRBV6-2 or TRBV6-3 and TRBJ1-2; D uncertain. Germline V gene data show CDR1 as MNHEY and CDR2 as SVGEGT. V lost 2 bases and J lost 0, with 7 bases in between. This CDR3 has 14 amino acids. The DNA of the CDR3 is TGTGCCAGCAGTTACCGACTTCCTAACTATGGCTACACCTTC. It is translated as CASSYRLPNYGYTF.

In this sample, this clone turned up a few times. The chain employs TRBV30 and TRBJ2-1, with 12 bases identical to TRBD2. V was pared by 3 bases and J by 6 bases, with 9 bases of the junction left unmatched. Germline V gene lookup returns CDR1 GTSNPN and CDR2 SVGIG (reference sequence). The CDR3 spans 16 residues. CDR3 DNA sequence: TGTGCCTGGAGCCAAACCCTAGCGGGAGGGACCAATGAGCAGTTCTTC. Encoded protein: CAWSQTLAGGTNEQFF.

This clone was found once. The rearrangement joins TRBV4-3 to TRBJ1-4, with a tentative D call TRBD1 (6 bases). V was cut by 4 bases and J by 8 bases, with 20 bases left in between. The CDR3 contains 16 residues. Germline values: CDR1 LGHNA, CDR2 YSLEER. DNA for the CDR3: TGCGCCAGCAGCCTAGGAGGGGGGGTGCCCGGAGAAAAACTGTTTTTT. Encoded protein: CASSLGGGVPGEKLFF.

V and J are TRBV6-5 and TRBJ2-3; TRBD2 matches at 8 bases. The V segment lost 7 bases and the J segment 1 base; nucleotides outside the gene matches: 7. The CDR3 totals 15 residues. Germline CDR1 is MNHEY and CDR2 is SVGAGI. The CDR3 DNA reads as TGTGCCAGCATTGGACTAGCAGTGGGCACAGATACGCAGTATTTT. Its translation is CASIGLAVGTDTQYF.

The V and J genes are TRBV30 and TRBJ1-4, with 9 bases matching TRBD1. Germline V gene lookup returns CDR1 GTSNPN and CDR2 SVGIG (reference sequence). V lost 1 base, J lost 8 bases, and 8 bases stayed unmatched. The CDR3 totals 15 residues. CDR3 residues: CAWSDYRTGDEKLFF. The CDR3 bases are TGTGCCTGGAGTGATTACAGGACAGGGGACGAAAAACTGTTTTTT. The variable domain in full, with the rest retrieved from reference TRBV30 and TRBJ1-4, is SQTIHQWPATLVQPVGSPLSLECTVEGTSNPNLYWYRQAAGRGLQLLFYSVGIGQISSEVPQNLSASRPQDRQFILSSKKLLLSDSGFYLCAWSDYRTGDEKLFFGSGTQLSVL.

This chain links TRBV19 with TRBJ1-2; D unresolved. This CDR3 spans 15 amino acids. CDR1 is LNHDA, CDR2 SQIVND, per germline (reference sequence). V lost 3 bases, J lost 4 bases, and 15 bases lay in between. The CDR3, as DNA: TGTGCCAGTAGTATGGCTGCCGGGAGCATCTATGGCTACACCTTC. This sequence encodes CASSMAAGSIYGYTF.

The chain is built from TRBV6-6 and TRBJ2-5; D gene uncertain. The CDR3 has 11 amino acids. Germline lookup yields CDR1 MNHNY and CDR2 SVGAGI (reference sequence). Trimming stripped 6 bases from V and 4 bases from J, with 6 bases between. The CDR3 loop reads CASSYRETQYF. As DNA, the CDR3 is TGTGCCAGCAGCTACCGAGAGACCCAGTACTTC.

The chain carries TRBV5-1 and TRBJ1-3, with D unresolved. Germline-derived CDR1 and CDR2 are SGHRS and YFSETQ. V was cut by 5 bases and J by 0 bases, with 6 bases left in between. The CDR3 has 13 residues. Here the CDR3 DNA reads TGCGCCAGCAGTCGGGACTCTGGAAACACCATATATTTT. This sequence encodes CASSRDSGNTIYF.

The V call is TRBV2, the J call TRBJ1-2, with D possibly TRBD1 on 6 matching bases. Germline V gives CDR1 SNHLY, CDR2 FYNNEI. The CDR3 spans 15 residues. Between the trimmed V and J ends, which lost 5 bases and 5 bases, there was a span of 18 bases. DNA for the CDR3: TGTGCCAGCAGTAGAACCACCGGGACACCTTATGGCTACACCTTC. It codes for CASSRTTGTPYGYTF.

The chain has TRBV6-4 and TRBJ1-2, with 10 nucleotides matching TRBD1. The CDR3 length is 17 residues. The J segment lost 8 bases and the V segment lost 5 bases, leaving 17 bases of the junction unmatched. Looked up from germline, CDR1 is MRHNA and CDR2 is SNTAGT. The CDR3 protein is CASSRTGTGDFSGGYTF. In nucleotides, the CDR3 is TGTGCCAGCAGTCGGACCGGGACAGGGGATTTTTCCGGGGGCTACACCTTC.

V usage is TRBV24-1 and J usage is TRBJ2-6, with TRBD2 matching over 10 bases. V shed 7 bases and J 2 bases; nucleotides not matched to a gene: 4. Germline values: CDR1 KGHDR, CDR2 SFDVKD. The CDR3 runs 16 residues. CDR3 bases: TGTGCCACCAGCCCGGGACTAGCGACTGGGGCCAACGTCCTGACTTTC. Amino acids: CATSPGLATGANVLTF.

The chain combines TRBV7-2 with TRBJ1-2; D not resolved. Per the germline V gene, CDR1 is SGHTA and CDR2 is FQGNSA. V lost 2 bases, J lost 4 bases, and 17 bases lay in between. The CDR3 runs 16 residues. CDR3 loop: CASSLFSATVTYGYTF. For the CDR3, the DNA is TGTGCCAGCAGCTTATTTTCGGCCACAGTGACCTATGGCTACACCTTC. Looking up the rest from reference TRBV7-2 and TRBJ1-2 gives the full variable domain: GAGVSQSPSNKVTEKGKDVELRCDPISGHTALYWYRQSLGQGLEFLIYFQGNSAPDKSGLPSDRFSAERTGGSVSTLTIQRTQQEDSAVYLCASSLFSATVTYGYTFGSGTRLTVV.

The V gene is TRBV19, the J gene TRBJ2-7; 10 nucleotides line up with TRBD1. The CDR3 has 14 residues. Per the germline V gene, CDR1 is LNHDA and CDR2 is SQIVND (reference sequence). V was clipped by 5 bases and J by 6 bases; unmatched bases: 7. The CDR3 coding sequence is TGTGCCAGTAGTCCGGGACAGGGGTCTTTCGAGCAGTACTTC. The encoded protein is CASSPGQGSFEQYF. Full variable domain (missing parts from reference TRBV19 and TRBJ2-7): DGGITQSPKYLFRKEGQNVTLSCEQNLNHDAMYWYRQDPGQGLRLIYYSQIVNDFQKGDIAEGYSVSREKKESFPLTVTSAQKNPTAFYLCASSPGQGSFEQYFGPGTRLTVT.

The chain uses TRBV19 and TRBJ2-7, with 8 bases fitting TRBD2. The V and J ends lost 5 bases and 2 bases, in that order; junction bases with no gene match: 8. CDR1 and CDR2 (germline): LNHDA, SQIVND (reference sequence). The CDR3 length is 15 residues. The CDR3 is CASSLGSGMTYEQYF. Written as DNA, the CDR3 is TGTGCCAGTAGTCTAGGTAGCGGGATGACCTACGAGCAGTACTTC. The variable domain in full, with the rest retrieved from reference TRBV19 and TRBJ2-7, is DGGITQSPKYLFRKEGQNVTLSCEQNLNHDAMYWYRQDPGQGLRLIYYSQIVNDFQKGDIAEGYSVSREKKESFPLTVTSAQKNPTAFYLCASSLGSGMTYEQYFGPGTRLTVT.

The CDR3 loop reads CASSQGALQETQYF. CDR3 in DNA: TGTGCCAGCAGCCAAGGCGCCCTCCAAGAGACCCAGTACTTC. V gene TRBV3-1 (or the pseudogene TRBV3-2) combines with J gene TRBJ2-5; no reliable D call. The CDR3 has 14 amino acids. Germline assignment: CDR1 LGHDT and CDR2 YNNKEL (reference sequence). The V gene lost 1 base and the J gene lost 1 base, with 7 bases spanning the gap.

Only one count was recorded for this clone. This chain uses TRBV6-2 or TRBV6-3 with TRBJ1-1; weak D call: TRBD1 (5 bases). This CDR3 contains 15 residues. Germline lookup yields CDR1 MNHEY and CDR2 SVGEGT. V gave up 0 bases and J gave up 5 bases, with 13 bases separating them. The CDR3 region has the DNA TGTGCCAGCAGTTACTCGAGTCGGGGGAAGACTGAAGCTTTCTTT. Protein product: CASSYSSRGKTEAFF.